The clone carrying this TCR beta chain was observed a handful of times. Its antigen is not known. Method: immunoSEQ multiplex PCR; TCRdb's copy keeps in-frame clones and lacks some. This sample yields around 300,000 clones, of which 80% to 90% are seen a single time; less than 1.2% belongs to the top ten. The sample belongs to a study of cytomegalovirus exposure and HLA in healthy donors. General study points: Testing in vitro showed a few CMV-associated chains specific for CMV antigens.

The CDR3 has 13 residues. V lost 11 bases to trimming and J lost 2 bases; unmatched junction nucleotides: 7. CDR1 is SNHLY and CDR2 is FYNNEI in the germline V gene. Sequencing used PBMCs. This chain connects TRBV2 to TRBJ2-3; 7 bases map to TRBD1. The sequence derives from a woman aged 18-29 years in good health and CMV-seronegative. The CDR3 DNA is TGTGCCGGAAACAGGGGTATCACAGATACGCAGTATTTT. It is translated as CAGNRGITDTQYF.